This passage covers 29 T cell receptor beta chains from one sample sequenced in a study of cytomegalovirus exposure and HLA in healthy donors. 13 Jbeta primers and 60 Vbeta primers were used for the PCR. Some clones are missing from TCRdb's copy, which holds only in-frame ones; the method was immunoSEQ multiplex PCR. The sample records about 160,000 clones, less than 90% being singletons. Sequencing was carried out using PBMCs. These receptors were taken from a man younger than 30 in good health and CMV-seronegative.

The V and J genes are TRBV11-2 and TRBJ2-7; D ambiguous. Germline V CDR1 and CDR2: SGHAT, FQNNGV. CDR3 length equals 15 residues. Trimming left V 1 base short and J 2 bases short, with 12 bases between. The chain's CDR3 is CASSLGYSPTYEQYF. In nucleotides, the CDR3 is TGTGCCAGCAGCTTAGGGTACAGCCCGACCTACGAGCAGTACTTC.

CDR3 nucleotide sequence: TGTGCCAGCAGAAAAGGGGGTGGCTCCACTGAAGCTTTCTTT. It is translated as CASRKGGGSTEAFF. The chain has TRBV28 and TRBJ1-1, with D perhaps TRBD1 (6 bases). This CDR3 has 14 residues. Germline V gene sequence: CDR1 MDHEN, CDR2 SYDVKM. Trimming removed 6 bases from V and 4 bases from J, with 15 bases in between.

J is TRBJ2-7 and V is TRBV28; tentative D call: TRBD2 (6 bases). Germline V gene sequence: CDR1 MDHEN, CDR2 SYDVKM. The CDR3 consists of 16 residues. Trimming took 5 bases from V and 1 from J, leaving 18 bases between them. The CDR3, as DNA: TGTGCCAGCAGTGCCCGGGACTTTCTGGTTTCCTACGAGCAGTACTTC. Translation gives CASSARDFLVSYEQYF.

The CDR3, as DNA: TGTGCCAGCAGCCCCAATCTACTAGCGGGAGGAAGGAATGAGCAGTTCTTC. Translated, it gives CASSPNLLAGGRNEQFF. The chain joins TRBV7-8 to TRBJ2-1; TRBD2 matches 12 bases. CDR3 size: 17 residues. V was clipped by 5 bases and J by 7 bases; unmatched bases: 12. Germline V gene data show CDR1 as SGHVS and CDR2 as FQNEAQ.

The V call is TRBV6-1, the J call TRBJ1-1; tentative D call: TRBD1 (5 bases). The ends were cut back, 6 bases at V and 3 bases at J, with 11 bases in the middle. This CDR3 has 13 residues. CDR1 MNHNS and CDR2 SASEGT come from the germline V gene. The CDR3 bases are TGTGCCAGCAGCCGGGGGGATGACACTGAAGCTTTCTTT. As protein: CASSRGDDTEAFF.

The gene calls are TRBV18 and TRBJ1-1; D not certain. The CDR3 is 14 amino acids. V was shortened by 2 bases and J by 4 bases, with 11 bases between the two germline ends. Germline CDR1 is KGHSH and CDR2 is LQKENI. The CDR3 sequence: CASSPREGGTEAFF. As DNA, the CDR3 is TGTGCCAGCTCACCAAGGGAAGGAGGCACTGAAGCTTTCTTT.

The V call is TRBV15, the J call TRBJ1-1; no firm D call. V was cut by 2 bases and J by 4 bases, with 11 bases left in between. The germline V gene encodes CDR1 LNHNV and CDR2 YYDKDF (reference sequence). This CDR3 comprises 14 residues. CDR3 in amino acids: CATSRLREITEAFF. The CDR3 DNA sequence: TGTGCCACCAGCAGATTACGGGAGATCACTGAAGCTTTCTTT. Variable domain in full (rest from reference TRBV15 and TRBJ1-1): DAMVIQNPRYQVTQFGKPVTLSCSQTLNHNVMYWYQQKSSQAPKLLFHYYDKDFNNEADTPDNFQSRRPNTSFCFLDIRSPGLGDTAMYLCATSRLREITEAFFGQGTRLTVV.

This chain links TRBV10-3 with TRBJ2-1; TRBD1 matches at 7 bases. The V segment lost 7 bases and the J segment 6 bases; nucleotides outside the gene matches: 9. This CDR3 comprises 14 residues. Germline V gene data show CDR1 as ENHRY and CDR2 as SYGVKD. DNA for the CDR3: TGTGCCATCACCAAAGACAGGGAACGCAATGAGCAGTTCTTC. Residues: CAITKDRERNEQFF.

This chain uses TRBV11-2 with TRBJ2-2, with D possibly being TRBD2 (5 bases). The V end was cut by 2 bases, the J end by 5 bases, with 6 bases between. This CDR3 is built from 13 residues. CDR1 and CDR2 (germline): SGHAT, FQNNGV. In nucleotides, the CDR3 is TGTGCCAGCAGCTTATGGGAGACCGGGGAGCTGTTTTTT. It encodes CASSLWETGELFF.

This chain uses TRBV11-1 with TRBJ2-7, with TRBD1 matching over 7 bases. Germline CDR1 SGHAT, CDR2 FQDESV (reference sequence). J gave up 2 bases and V 4 bases, and 5 bases lay outside the gene matches. This CDR3 is 14 amino acids long. The CDR3 loop is CASSSWDSTYEQYF. The CDR3 DNA is TGTGCCAGCAGCTCCTGGGACAGTACCTACGAGCAGTACTTC.

The rearrangement uses TRBV7-9 and TRBJ2-5; 12 bases are shared with TRBD2. In germline, CDR1 is SEHNR, CDR2 FQNEAQ (reference sequence). The CDR3 is 15 amino acids. Trimming removed 8 bases from V and 5 bases from J; junction bases left unmatched: 9. The CDR3 nucleotides are TGTGCCAGCCACCTTTCCGGGACTAGCGGGGAGACCCAGTACTTC. Translating gives CASHLSGTSGETQYF.

The chain is built from TRBV15 and TRBJ2-2, with D unresolved. CDR3 size: 12 residues. V was clipped by 4 bases and J by 3 bases, with 3 bases between them. Germline lookup yields CDR1 LNHNV and CDR2 YYDKDF (reference sequence). CDR3 sequence reads: CATSTYTGELFF. The CDR3 DNA is TGTGCCACCAGCACCTACACCGGGGAGCTGTTTTTT. The variable domain in full, with the rest retrieved from reference TRBV15 and TRBJ2-2, is DAMVIQNPRYQVTQFGKPVTLSCSQTLNHNVMYWYQQKSSQAPKLLFHYYDKDFNNEADTPDNFQSRRPNTSFCFLDIRSPGLGDTAMYLCATSTYTGELFFGEGSRLTVL.

V gene TRBV18 combines with J gene TRBJ2-7, with D tentatively TRBD2 (6 bases). The V end was cut by 0 bases, the J end by 4 bases, with 13 bases between. Germline assignment: CDR1 KGHSH and CDR2 LQKENI. The CDR3 has 15 amino acids. CDR3 loop: CASSPPSGGAYEQYF. For the CDR3, the DNA is TGTGCCAGCTCACCACCGAGTGGCGGGGCGTACGAGCAGTACTTC. The full variable domain, rest sourced from reference TRBV18 and TRBJ2-7, is NAGVMQNPRHLVRRRGQEARLRCSPMKGHSHVYWYRQLPEEGLKFMVYLQKENIIDESGMPKERFSAEFPKEGPSILRIQQVVRGDSAAYFCASSPPSGGAYEQYFGPGTRLTVT.

The J gene is TRBJ1-2, the V gene TRBV4-1; 9 nucleotides match TRBD1. V lost 5 bases, J lost 4 bases, and 2 bases stayed unmatched. Germline V gene sequence: CDR1 MGHRA, CDR2 YSYEKL. The CDR3 totals 13 residues. The chain's CDR3 is CASSGTGRYGYTF. The CDR3 DNA reads TGCGCCAGCAGCGGGACAGGGCGCTATGGCTACACCTTC.

The chain has TRBV7-9 and TRBJ2-3, with unresolved D. The CDR3 has 12 amino acids. In germline, CDR1 is SEHNR, CDR2 FQNEAQ (reference sequence). V lost 5 bases to trimming and J lost 4 bases, with 7 bases between them. The CDR3 DNA sequence: TGTGCCAGCAGCGAAGAGGCAGATACGCAGTATTTT. Its translation is CASSEEADTQYF.

The sample holds a few counts of this clone. V is TRBV16 and J is TRBJ1-1, with D unclear. CDR3 length: 14 residues. Germline-derived CDR1 and CDR2 are KGHSY and FQNENV. V was clipped by 1 base and J by 2 bases, with 8 bases between them. The CDR3 region is CASSQYEVNTEAFF. DNA for the CDR3: TGTGCCAGCAGCCAATATGAGGTTAACACTGAAGCTTTCTTT. Drawing the rest from reference TRBV16 and TRBJ1-1, the complete variable domain is GEEVAQTPKHLVRGEGQKAKLYCAPIKGHSYVFWYQQVLKNEFKFLISFQNENVFDETGMPKERFSAKCLPNSPCSLEIQATKLEDSAVYFCASSQYEVNTEAFFGQGTRLTVV.

This clone turned up a few times. The chain links TRBV6-6 to TRBJ1-1; maybe TRBD1 (6 bases). V dropped 6 bases and J dropped 4 bases, with 9 bases sitting between them. The CDR3 is 12 residues long. Germline lookup yields CDR1 MNHNY and CDR2 SVGAGI (reference sequence). The CDR3 DNA is TGTGCCAGCAGCGAGACAGGCACTGAAGCTTTCTTT. Amino acid sequence: CASSETGTEAFF.

In its sample, this clone was seen a few times. The chain employs TRBV5-6 and TRBJ1-1; D unresolved. Germline V gives CDR1 SGHDT, CDR2 YYEEEE. CDR3 length equals 14 residues. V was pared by 2 bases and J by 11 bases, with 19 bases between. The CDR3, as DNA: TGTGCCAGCAGCTTCTGGCCTACAGCCTCGGGGGCTTTCTTT. Translating gives CASSFWPTASGAFF.

This chain links TRBV2 with TRBJ1-6; 11 bases are shared with TRBD1. This CDR3 comprises 15 residues. Germline lookup yields CDR1 SNHLY and CDR2 FYNNEI. After removal of 6 bases from V and 7 bases from J, the junction contained 5 bases not matched to a gene. Written as DNA, the CDR3 is TGTGCCAGCAGGGGGGACAGGGGGATAAATTCACCCCTCCACTTT. It codes for CASRGDRGINSPLHF. The complete variable domain, with remaining parts taken from reference TRBV2 and TRBJ1-6, reads EPEVTQTPSHQVTQMGQEVILRCVPISNHLYFYWYRQILGQKVEFLVSFYNNEISEKSEIFDDQFSVERPDGSNFTLKIRSTKLEDSAMYFCASRGDRGINSPLHFGNGTRLTVT.

This chain joins TRBV2 and TRBJ1-5; D uncertain. CDR3 size: 15 residues. Germline lookup yields CDR1 SNHLY and CDR2 FYNNEI. V was clipped by 6 bases and J by 0 bases, with 12 bases between them. CDR3 amino acids: CASRPPTNSNQPQHF. DNA of the CDR3: TGTGCCAGCAGGCCCCCGACAAATAGCAATCAGCCCCAGCATTTT.

V and J are TRBV7-3 and TRBJ2-2; TRBD2 matches 13 bases. Looked up from germline, CDR1 is SGHTA and CDR2 is FQGTGA. J gave up 8 bases and V 5 bases, and 5 bases lay outside the gene matches. The CDR3 totals 15 residues. This CDR3 reads CASSPGLAGVGELFF. The CDR3 DNA sequence: TGTGCCAGCAGCCCCGGACTAGCGGGAGTTGGGGAGCTGTTTTTT. Combining the CDR3 with reference TRBV7-3 and TRBJ2-2 gives the whole variable domain GAGVSQTPSNKVTEKGKYVELRCDPISGHTALYWYRQSLGQGPEFLIYFQGTGAADDSGLPNDRFFAVRPEGSVSTLKIQRTERGDSAVYLCASSPGLAGVGELFFGEGSRLTVL.

This CDR3 is CASSAGGEYEQYF. In nucleotides, the CDR3 is TGTGCCAGTAGTGCTGGTGGGGAGTACGAGCAGTACTTC. The genes are TRBV19 and TRBJ2-5, with D perhaps TRBD2 (5 bases). The J call may be faulty, since TRBJ2-7 better matches the DNA end. CDR1 and CDR2 from the germline V gene are LNHDA and SQIVND (reference sequence). The CDR3 covers 13 residues.

The chain employs TRBV7-9 and TRBJ2-1; 11 bases map to TRBD2. The CDR3 sequence is 15 residues long. V lost 5 bases to trimming and J lost 4 bases; unmatched junction nucleotides: 4. CDR1 and CDR2 (germline): SEHNR, FQNEAQ (reference sequence). The CDR3 coding sequence is TGTGCCAGCAGCCCGGGACTAGCGGTGTACAATGAGCAGTTCTTC. This encodes CASSPGLAVYNEQFF.

This clone is a singleton in its sample. The rearrangement joins TRBV7-9 to TRBJ1-2, with 9 bases matching TRBD1. Trimming removed 8 bases from V and 3 bases from J; junction bases left unmatched: 7. CDR3 length: 14 amino acids. Germline V gene lookup returns CDR1 SEHNR and CDR2 FQNEAQ (reference sequence). CDR3 coding DNA: TGTGCCAGCGGCGTGGACAGGGGTCACTATGGCTACACCTTC. Protein sequence: CASGVDRGHYGYTF.

This clone was found a few times. The chain uses TRBV29-1 and TRBJ1-5; D unresolved. Deletions cut 5 bases from V and 2 bases from J, with 10 bases between. Per germline, CDR1 SQVTM and CDR2 ANQGSEA. This CDR3 is 13 amino acids long. The CDR3 is CSVLGSGNQPQHF. The DNA of the CDR3 is TGCAGCGTTCTAGGTTCAGGCAATCAGCCCCAGCATTTT.

This rearrangement joins TRBV9 to TRBJ1-2; perhaps TRBD1 as D (6 bases). The CDR3 consists of 12 residues. Germline V gene lookup returns CDR1 SGDLS and CDR2 YYNGEE. Trimming pared 6 bases from V and 8 bases from J, leaving 14 bases between. CDR3 in DNA: TGTGCCAGCAACAGGGTATTGGGCGGCTACACCTTC. Its translation is CASNRVLGGYTF. Looking up the rest from reference TRBV9 and TRBJ1-2 gives the full variable domain: DSGVTQTPKHLITATGQRVTLRCSPRSGDLSVYWYQQSLDQGLQFLIQYYNGEERAKGNILERFSAQQFPDLHSELNLSSLELGDSALYFCASNRVLGGYTFGSGTRLTVV.

This clone appeared a few times. The J gene is TRBJ2-1, the V gene TRBV5-4, with D unclear. CDR3 length: 13 amino acids. V shed 7 bases and J shed 5 bases, with 13 bases lying between them. Per the germline V gene, CDR1 is SGHNT and CDR2 is YYREEE (reference sequence). The CDR3 region has the DNA TGTGCCAGCCAATCTCCGACAAACAATGAGCAGTTCTTC. Translating gives CASQSPTNNEQFF.

The CDR3 nucleotides read TGCGCCAGCAGCCAAGCCCCCAAGAGCTCCTACAATGAGCAGTTCTTC. It yields the protein CASSQAPKSSYNEQFF. The rearrangement uses TRBV4-3 and TRBJ2-1; D is ambiguous. V lost 1 base, J lost 0 bases, and 10 bases lay in between. This CDR3 is 16 amino acids long. Germline V gene lookup returns CDR1 LGHNA and CDR2 YSLEER.

The V call is TRBV18, the J call TRBJ1-3, with 8 positions matching TRBD1. V was pared by 0 bases and J by 9 bases, with 13 bases of the junction left unmatched. The CDR3 has 17 amino acids. Germline CDR1 and CDR2: KGHSH and LQKENI. CDR3 in DNA: TGTGCCAGCTCACCACCGATATTGACAGGGGATCGCATCACCATATATTTT. Translating it yields CASSPPILTGDRITIYF.